This T cell receptor beta chain was obtained from a study of T-cell memory formation after mild COVID-19. The length of the CDR3 is 15 residues. CDR1 is LGHNA, CDR2 YNFKEQ, per germline. V lost 4 bases and J lost 3, with 15 bases in between. TCRdb redid the calling of the 5' RACE reads with MiXCR, one entry per CDR3 protein. Altogether about 250,000 distinct CDR3 sequences are present, approximately 19% being singletons, with the ten largest covering 23%. The clonotype originates from a man aged 18 to 30 who had mild COVID-19 (a few samples of this study predate the infection). Cell type and time point are not known. Sequences were obtained from PBMCs or a T cell subset sorted from them (not recorded which). V usage is TRBV4-2 and J usage is TRBJ2-5, with D hard to call. The CDR3 nucleotides read TGTGCCAGCAGCCTGGGGTCCAGTTACGAAGAGACCCAGTACTTC. Amino acids: CASSLGSSYEETQYF.